This T cell receptor (beta chain) came from a study of CD8 T cells in ankylosing spondylitis. With 2 bases removed from V and 5 bases from J, the gap between germline ends came to 15 bases. Germline CDR1 DFQATT, CDR2 SNEGSKA (reference sequence). The CDR3 spans 14 residues. Study-level findings and limits: Within ankylosing spondylitis blood, a TCR beta motif made up of several highly homologous variants appeared to be characteristic.

Each CDR3 protein is one row after TCRdb ran MiXCR on the 5' RACE reads. The sample shows hundreds of thousands of distinct CDR3 sequences, 12% of them seen only once. Only a few counts were recorded for this clonotype. Its specificity is not known. The sequence was obtained from a male donor with ankylosing spondylitis. The genes are TRBV20-1 and TRBJ1-1; no reliable D call. The sample comprised blood, either unsorted or a sorted T cell fraction (not recorded which). CDR3 sequence reads: CSARPLGMGTEAFF. The CDR3 DNA is TGCAGTGCTAGACCCTTAGGTATGGGGACTGAAGCTTTCTTT.